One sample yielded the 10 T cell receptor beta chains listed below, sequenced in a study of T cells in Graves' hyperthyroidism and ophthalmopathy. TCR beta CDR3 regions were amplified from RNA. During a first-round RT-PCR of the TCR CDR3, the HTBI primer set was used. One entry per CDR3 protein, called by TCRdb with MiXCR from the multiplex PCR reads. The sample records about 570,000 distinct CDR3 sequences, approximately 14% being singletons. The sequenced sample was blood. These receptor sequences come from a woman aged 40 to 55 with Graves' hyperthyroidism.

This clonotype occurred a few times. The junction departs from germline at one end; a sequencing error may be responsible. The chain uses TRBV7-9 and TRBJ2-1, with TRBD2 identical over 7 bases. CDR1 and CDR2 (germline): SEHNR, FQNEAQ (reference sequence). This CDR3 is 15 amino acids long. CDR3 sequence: CASSSSGLAVNGQFF. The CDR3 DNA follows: TGTGCCAGCAGCAGCAGTGGGCTAGCGGTCAATGGGCAGTTCTTC. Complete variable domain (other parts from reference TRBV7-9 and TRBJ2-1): DTGVSQNPRHKITKRGQNVTFRCDPISEHNRLYWYRQTLGQGPEFLTYFQNEAQLEKSRLLSDRFSAERPKGSFSTLEIQRTEQGDSAMYLCASSSSGLAVNGQFFGPGTRLTVL.

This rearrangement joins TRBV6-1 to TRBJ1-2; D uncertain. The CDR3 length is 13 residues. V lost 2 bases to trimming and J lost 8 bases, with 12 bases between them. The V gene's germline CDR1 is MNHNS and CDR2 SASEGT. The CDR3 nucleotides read TGTGCCAGCAGTGAACATTTGGGCTGGGGCTACACCTTC. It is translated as CASSEHLGWGYTF.

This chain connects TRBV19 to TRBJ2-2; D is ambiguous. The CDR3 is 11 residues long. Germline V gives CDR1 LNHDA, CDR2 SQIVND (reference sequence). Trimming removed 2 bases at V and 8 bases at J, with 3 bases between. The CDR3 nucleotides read TGTGCCAGTAGTATAAGGGGGGAGCTGTTTTTT. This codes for CASSIRGELFF.

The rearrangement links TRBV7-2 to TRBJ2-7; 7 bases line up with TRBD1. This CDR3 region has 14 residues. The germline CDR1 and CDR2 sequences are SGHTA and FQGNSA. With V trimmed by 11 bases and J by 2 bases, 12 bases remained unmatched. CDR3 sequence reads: CAGSLGGSTYEQYF. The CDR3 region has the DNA TGTGCCGGTAGCTTAGGGGGCAGCACCTACGAGCAGTACTTC.

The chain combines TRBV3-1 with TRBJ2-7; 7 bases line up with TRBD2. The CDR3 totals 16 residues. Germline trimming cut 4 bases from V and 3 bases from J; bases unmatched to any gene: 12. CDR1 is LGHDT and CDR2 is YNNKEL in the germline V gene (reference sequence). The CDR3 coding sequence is TGTGCCAGCAGCCCAAACGAGTTAAGCGGGGTCTACGAGCAGTACTTC. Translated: CASSPNELSGVYEQYF.

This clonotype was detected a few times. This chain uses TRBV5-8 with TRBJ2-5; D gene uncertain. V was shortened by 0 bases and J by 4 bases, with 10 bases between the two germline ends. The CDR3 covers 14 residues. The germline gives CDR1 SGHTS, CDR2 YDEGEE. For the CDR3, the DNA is TGTGCCAGCAGCTTGGAGGCAGTCCGAGAGACCCAGTACTTC. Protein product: CASSLEAVRETQYF.

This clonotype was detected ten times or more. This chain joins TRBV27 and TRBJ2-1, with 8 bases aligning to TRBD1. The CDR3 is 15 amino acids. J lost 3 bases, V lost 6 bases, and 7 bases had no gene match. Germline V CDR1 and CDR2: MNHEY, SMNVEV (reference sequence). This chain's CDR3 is CASRKPGQDYNEQFF. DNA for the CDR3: TGTGCCAGCAGAAAACCGGGACAGGACTACAATGAGCAGTTCTTC.

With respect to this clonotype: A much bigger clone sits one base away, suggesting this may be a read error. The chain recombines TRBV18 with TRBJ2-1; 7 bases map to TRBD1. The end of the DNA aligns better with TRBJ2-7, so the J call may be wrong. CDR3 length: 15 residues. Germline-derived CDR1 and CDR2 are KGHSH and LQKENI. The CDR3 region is CASSQGAGTYNEQYF. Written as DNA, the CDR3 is TGTGCCAGCTCACAGGGGGCTGGGACCTACAATGAGCAGTACTTC.

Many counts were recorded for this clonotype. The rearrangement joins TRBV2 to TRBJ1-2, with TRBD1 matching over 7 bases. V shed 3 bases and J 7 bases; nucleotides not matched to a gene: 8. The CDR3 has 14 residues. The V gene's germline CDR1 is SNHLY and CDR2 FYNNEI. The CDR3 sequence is CASSDPEAGGGYTF. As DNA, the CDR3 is TGTGCCAGCAGTGACCCGGAAGCAGGGGGTGGCTACACCTTC.

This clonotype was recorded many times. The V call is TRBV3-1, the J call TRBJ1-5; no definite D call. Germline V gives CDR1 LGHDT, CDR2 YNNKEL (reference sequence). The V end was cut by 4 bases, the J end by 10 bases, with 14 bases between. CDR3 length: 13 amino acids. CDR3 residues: CASSRAETGPQHF. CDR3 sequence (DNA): TGTGCCAGCAGCCGGGCTGAAACGGGCCCCCAGCATTTT.